This is a list of T cell receptor beta chains from one sample in a study of T cell repertoires in cytomegalovirus infection. TCRdb re-called the reads through MiXCR, storing one row per CDR3 protein. The table has approximately 500,000 distinct CDR3 sequences, more than 15% seen once. Sequencing was performed on CD8+ T cells from PBMCs. The source is a human donor in good health (CMV status not recorded). Some clones in this sample may be carry-over from other donors' samples. Both conserved end residues are part of each CDR3. Fields, in order: CDR3 protein, CDR3 DNA, clone size, J gene, D gene, V gene. D genes are given only for firm matches. The size field is filled for only some rows; it gives once, few, many or a size class.

CASSGLAGYNERFF | TGTGCCAGCAGTGGGCTAGCGGGATACAATGAGCGGTTCTTC | - | TRBJ2-1 | TRBD2 | TRBV9
CASSQDRQGGNYGYTF | TGTGCCAGCAGCCAAGACCGACAGGGGGGCAACTATGGCTACACCTTC | many | TRBJ1-2 | TRBD1 | TRBV4-2
CASSPRTSAYEQYF | TGTGCCAGCAGCCCAAGGACTAGCGCCTACGAGCAGTACTTC | many | TRBJ2-7 | TRBD2 | TRBV7-8
CASSSATTRLGSYEQYF | TGTGCCAGCAGTTCGGCTACGACTAGGCTGGGTTCCTACGAGCAGTACTTC | many | TRBJ2-7 | - | TRBV28
CASSLARQGELFF | TGTGCCAGCAGCTTAGCGCGGCAAGGAGAGCTGTTTTTT | many | TRBJ2-2 | - | TRBV7-6
CASEDANTGELFF | TGTGCCAGTGAGGACGCGAACACCGGGGAGCTGTTTTTT | - | TRBJ2-2 | - | TRBV19
CASRDRDHAYEQYF | TGTGCCAGCCGAGACCGGGACCATGCCTACGAGCAGTACTTC | - | TRBJ2-7 | - | TRBV28
CASRDYRGNTEAFF | TGTGCCAGCAGGGATTACAGGGGGAACACTGAAGCTTTCTTT | - | TRBJ1-1 | TRBD1 | TRBV27
CASSMALGYNEQFF | TGTGCCAGTAGTATGGCCCTAGGGTACAATGAGCAGTTCTTC | - | TRBJ2-1 | - | TRBV19
CASSFPGNEQYF | TGTGCCAGCAGTTTTCCAGGGAATGAGCAGTACTTC | many | TRBJ2-7 | - | TRBV6-5
CASSSGTGPLDTQYF | TGTGCCAGCAGCTCCGGGACAGGCCCTCTGGATACGCAGTATTTT | few | TRBJ2-3 | TRBD1 | TRBV7-7
CASSLNTYYGYTF | TGTGCCAGCAGTTTAAACACCTACTATGGCTACACCTTC | few | TRBJ1-2 | - | TRBV27
CASSLRDRDEQYF | TGTGCCAGCAGTCTCCGGGACAGGGATGAGCAGTACTTC | few | TRBJ2-7 | TRBD1 | TRBV6-5
CASRLRGGGLGNSPLHF | TGTGCCAGCAGACTTAGGGGGGGGGGGCTCGGTAATTCACCCCTCCACTTT | many | TRBJ1-6 | - | TRBV28
CASSQRGSGEQYF | TGTGCCAGCAGTCAACGGGGGTCTGGCGAGCAGTACTTC | many | TRBJ2-7 | - | TRBV28
CASSYLLALNTGELFF | TGTGCCAGCAGTTACCTACTAGCACTGAACACCGGGGAGCTGTTTTTT | many | TRBJ2-2 | - | TRBV6-5
CASRGGAVYEQYF | TGTGCCAGCAGAGGGGGGGCAGTCTACGAGCAGTACTTC | - | TRBJ2-7 | - | TRBV12-3/TRBV12-4
CASSQPGQTYEQYF | TGTGCCAGCAGCCAACCGGGACAGACCTACGAGCAGTACTTC | few | TRBJ2-7 | TRBD1 | TRBV5-6
CASSEVQGTGNQPQHF | TGTGCCAGCAGTGAAGTACAGGGAACTGGCAATCAGCCCCAGCATTTT | - | TRBJ1-5 | - | TRBV2
CASSQTTGRYSNQPQHF | TGTGCCAGCAGCCAAACTACAGGCCGGTATAGCAATCAGCCCCAGCATTTT | - | TRBJ1-5 | - | TRBV3-1
CASSLEWATNTEAFF | TGTGCCAGCAGCTTGGAGTGGGCGACGAACACTGAAGCTTTCTTT | - | TRBJ1-1 | - | TRBV5-6
CATSAYRGDTQNF | TGTGCCACCAGCGCCTACAGGGGAGATACGCAGAATTTT | - | TRBJ2-3 | TRBD1 | TRBV15
CASSASGGAGTYNEQFF | TGTGCCAGCAGCGCCAGCGGGGGGGCCGGGACCTACAATGAGCAGTTCTTC | - | TRBJ2-1 | TRBD2 | TRBV9
CSAPGLAGISYEQYF | TGCAGTGCTCCCGGACTAGCGGGGATCTCCTACGAGCAGTACTTC | - | TRBJ2-7 | TRBD2 | TRBV20-1
CASSSKDSQETQYF | TGTGCCAGCAGCTCGAAGGACAGCCAAGAGACCCAGTACTTC | few | TRBJ2-5 | - | TRBV7-6
CASSPRSGQPYSNQPQHF | TGTGCCAGCAGCCCGCGCTCTGGACAGCCATATAGCAATCAGCCCCAGCATTTT | - | TRBJ1-5 | - | TRBV14
CASMSGNTIYF | TGTGCCAGCATGTCTGGAAACACCATATATTTT | - | TRBJ1-3 | - | TRBV9
CSVEANGKIQETQYF | TGCAGCGTTGAAGCGAATGGAAAGATCCAAGAGACCCAGTACTTC | - | TRBJ2-5 | - | TRBV29-1
CASSSARAGGESYEQYF | TGTGCCAGCAGCTCCGCCCGAGCGGGTGGGGAGTCCTACGAGCAGTACTTC | - | TRBJ2-7 | - | TRBV13
CASTDRDRSYEQYF | TGTGCCAGCACCGACAGAGACAGAAGCTACGAGCAGTACTTC | - | TRBJ2-7 | - | TRBV5-4
CASSHPGGWNTGELFF | TGTGCCAGCAGCCACCCCGGGGGGTGGAACACCGGGGAGCTGTTTTTT | - | TRBJ2-2 | TRBD2 | TRBV5-6
CASSPFGDRVVDEQFF | TGTGCCAGCAGCCCTTTCGGGGACAGGGTCGTCGATGAGCAGTTCTTC | - | TRBJ2-1 | TRBD1 | TRBV14